Listed below are T cell receptor beta chains from one sample, sequenced in a study of T-cell memory formation after mild COVID-19. TCRdb analysed the 5' RACE reads with MiXCR anew, one entry per CDR3 protein. Counted here are around 160,000 distinct CDR3 sequences, 11% occurring once; the ten biggest clones make up 3.8%. Sequencing input: PBMCs or a T cell subset sorted from them (not recorded which). The source is a man aged 18-30 years who had mild COVID-19 (a few samples of this study predate the infection). Cell type and time point are not known. Both conserved end residues are part of each CDR3. D genes are given only for firm matches. The listing skips clone size in some rows; elsewhere it reads once, few, many or a size class.

NA	TRBV7-9	few	TRBJ1-2	CASSFRVGYTF	TGTGCCAGCAGCTTCAGGGTCGGCTACACCTTC
NA	TRBV18	NA	TRBJ2-6	CASSLGETGSGANVLTF	TGTGCCAGCTCACTAGGGGAGACAGGCTCTGGGGCCAACGTCCTGACTTTC
NA	TRBV4-3	NA	TRBJ2-1	CASSIAATYNEQFF	TGCGCCAGCAGCATAGCGGCGACCTACAATGAGCAGTTCTTC
TRBD1	TRBV18	NA	TRBJ2-2	CASSRGTGGTGELFF	TGTGCCAGCTCCCGAGGGACAGGGGGCACCGGGGAGCTGTTTTTT
NA	TRBV28	NA	TRBJ2-3	CASRNTDTQYF	TGTGCCAGCAGGAACACAGATACGCAGTATTTT
NA	TRBV29-1	many	TRBJ2-5	CSVRSQETQYF	TGCAGCGTGCGAAGCCAAGAGACCCAGTACTTC
NA	TRBV20-1	few	TRBJ1-4	CSAKQGSNEKLFF	TGCAGTGCCAAACAGGGTAGTAATGAAAAACTGTTTTTT
NA	TRBV2	NA	TRBJ2-3	CASSSDRSPTDTQYF	TGTGCCAGCAGTTCAGACAGGTCCCCCACAGATACGCAGTATTTT
NA	TRBV20-1	many	TRBJ2-5	CSAPDRGETQYF	TGCAGTGCTCCCGACAGAGGGGAGACCCAGTACTTC
NA	TRBV2	few	TRBJ1-4	CASYREGTNEKLFF	TGTGCCAGCTACCGCGAAGGAACTAATGAAAAACTGTTTTTT
TRBD1	TRBV5-1	few	TRBJ2-3	CASSRTGDGIADTQYF	TGCGCCAGCAGCCGCACAGGGGACGGTATCGCAGATACGCAGTATTTT
NA	TRBV5-6	few	TRBJ1-2	CASSPSEAYGYTF	TGTGCCAGCAGCCCCTCCGAGGCGTATGGCTACACCTTC
NA	TRBV20-1	many	TRBJ1-1	CSARKVGVRRATEAFF	TGCAGTGCTAGAAAGGTCGGAGTGCGCCGGGCCACTGAAGCTTTCTTT
TRBD1	TRBV2	many	TRBJ1-5	CASSPTGTDYNQPQHF	TGTGCCAGCAGCCCCACCGGGACAGACTACAATCAGCCCCAGCATTTT
NA	TRBV12-3/TRBV12-4	few	TRBJ2-2	CASSSGRNTNTGELFF	TGTGCCAGCAGTTCGGGGAGGAATACGAACACCGGGGAGCTGTTTTTT
NA	TRBV12-3/TRBV12-4	many	TRBJ2-7	CASSDRPYEQYF	TGTGCCAGCAGCGACAGACCCTACGAGCAGTACTTC
NA	TRBV20-1	NA	TRBJ1-5	CSARAQGGQPQHF	TGCAGTGCTAGAGCCCAGGGTGGTCAGCCCCAGCATTTT
TRBD2	TRBV6-5	few	TRBJ2-5	CASSYFAGGYQETQYF	TGTGCCAGCAGTTACTTCGCGGGGGGGTATCAAGAGACCCAGTACTTC
NA	TRBV9	few	TRBJ1-6	CASSVEGRRDSPLHF	TGTGCCAGCAGCGTAGAGGGGAGGAGGGATTCACCCCTCCACTTT
NA	TRBV3-1	few	TRBJ2-1	CASSHSTRRRETQFF	TGTGCCAGCAGCCACTCCACCCGACGACGGGAGACGCAGTTCTTC
NA	TRBV29-1	NA	TRBJ2-1	CSVEENTYNEQFF	TGCAGCGTTGAGGAGAACACCTACAATGAGCAGTTCTTC
TRBD2	TRBV20-1	few	TRBJ2-3	CSAPLSGDTDTQYF	TGCAGTGCTCCCCTAAGCGGGGACACAGATACGCAGTATTTT
TRBD1	TRBV12-3/TRBV12-4	NA	TRBJ1-5	CASSLVGWTGTEGEQPQHF	TGTGCCAGCAGTTTGGTAGGTTGGACCGGGACAGAAGGGGAACAGCCCCAGCATTTT
TRBD1	TRBV5-1	NA	TRBJ2-5	CASSLDRARGRETQYF	TGCGCCAGCAGCCTTGACAGGGCTAGGGGGCGCGAGACCCAGTACTTC
NA	TRBV28	few	TRBJ2-5	CASSSLPGHIRETQYF	TGTGCCAGCAGTTCACTCCCGGGACATATCCGAGAGACCCAGTACTTC
NA	TRBV12-3/TRBV12-4	many	TRBJ2-5	CASSFRGQETQYF	TGTGCCAGCAGTTTTCGTGGCCAAGAGACCCAGTACTTC
NA	TRBV25-1	few	TRBJ1-2	CASSGHGQYGYTF	TGTGCCAGCAGTGGGCACGGGCAGTATGGCTACACCTTC
NA	TRBV5-1	many	TRBJ2-5	CASSLPEETQYF	TGCGCCAGCAGCTTGCCAGAAGAGACCCAGTACTTC
NA	TRBV12-3/TRBV12-4	NA	TRBJ2-1	CASGGRGGAYNEQFF	TGTGCCAGCGGAGGAAGGGGGGGGGCATACAATGAGCAGTTCTTC
TRBD1	TRBV6-6	once	TRBJ1-1	CASSRGTGVAAFF	TGTGCCAGCAGCCGAGGGACAGGGGTAGCAGCTTTCTTT
TRBD2	TRBV10-3	NA	TRBJ2-5	CAISDNSGGFGGETQYF	TGTGCCATCAGTGACAATAGCGGGGGCTTCGGGGGGGAGACCCAGTACTTC
NA	TRBV5-1	many	TRBJ2-5	CASSDEGETQYF	TGCGCCAGCAGCGACGAAGGGGAGACCCAGTACTTC
NA	TRBV4-3	NA	TRBJ2-3	CASSQDWLAMTDTQYF	TGCGCCAGCAGCCAAGATTGGCTAGCAATGACGGATACGCAGTATTTT
TRBD2	TRBV4-2	NA	TRBJ2-5	CASSQDPGGGVSETQYF	TGTGCCAGCAGCCAAGATCCTGGCGGGGGGGTTTCGGAGACCCAGTACTTC
NA	TRBV5-4	many	TRBJ1-3	CASSLAQGNTIYF	TGTGCCAGCAGCTTGGCCCAGGGCAACACCATATATTTT
NA	TRBV5-1	NA	TRBJ2-3	CASSLDPAGTTSTDTQYF	TGCGCCAGCAGCCTAGACCCAGCGGGGACAACTAGCACAGATACGCAGTATTTT
NA	TRBV5-5	NA	TRBJ2-5	CASSLIPGHQETQYF	TGTGCCAGCAGCTTGATACCAGGGCACCAAGAGACCCAGTACTTC
NA	TRBV7-9	NA	TRBJ2-1	CASRMNRIGNNEQFF	TGTGCCAGCAGGATGAACAGGATCGGTAACAATGAGCAGTTCTTC
NA	TRBV7-2	NA	TRBJ2-3	CASSSGASTDTQYF	TGTGCCAGCAGCTCAGGGGCGTCCACAGATACGCAGTATTTT
TRBD2	TRBV20-1	NA	TRBJ2-3	CSADGLAGEADTQYF	TGCAGTGCCGATGGCTTAGCGGGGGAGGCGGATACGCAGTATTTT
TRBD2	TRBV2	few	TRBJ2-1	CATGPETSPNEQFF	TGTGCCACTGGCCCCGAGACTAGCCCCAATGAGCAGTTCTTC
NA	TRBV5-1	NA	TRBJ2-7	CARSPRRPGAEQYF	TGCGCCAGAAGCCCCCGGCGGCCAGGGGCCGAGCAGTACTTC
NA	TRBV4-3	few	TRBJ1-2	CASSHGGGDRYGYTF	TGCGCCAGCAGCCACGGGGGAGGTGACCGCTATGGCTACACCTTC
NA	TRBV20-1	many	TRBJ1-3	CSARTDYRNTIYF	TGCAGTGCTAGGACAGACTATAGGAACACCATATATTTT
NA	TRBV7-2	few	TRBJ1-1	CASSSSPGPNTEAFF	TGTGCCAGCAGCTCCTCCCCAGGACCGAACACTGAAGCTTTCTTT
TRBD2	TRBV20-1	many	TRBJ2-1	CSARTSGGADEQFF	TGCAGTGCTAGAACCAGCGGGGGGGCGGATGAGCAGTTCTTC
NA	TRBV12-3/TRBV12-4	few	TRBJ1-2	CASSLVPGGYTF	TGTGCCAGCAGTTTAGTCCCGGGTGGCTACACCTTC
NA	TRBV29-1	NA	TRBJ1-1	CSVITLTELNTEAFF	TGCAGCGTGATAACCCTGACAGAATTGAACACTGAAGCTTTCTTT
NA	TRBV12-3/TRBV12-4	NA	TRBJ1-5	CASTPHVGQPQHF	TGTGCCAGCACCCCCCACGTTGGGCAGCCCCAGCATTTT
NA	TRBV10-1	few	TRBJ2-3	CASGRGDLLPYTQYF	TGCGCCAGCGGACGAGGGGACCTGTTGCCTTATACGCAGTATTTT
TRBD2	TRBV20-1	NA	TRBJ2-1	CSASGTSGGLNEQFF	TGCAGTGCTAGCGGGACTAGCGGGGGGCTTAATGAGCAGTTCTTC
NA	TRBV13	NA	TRBJ2-1	CASSLQEDRKQFF	TGTGCCAGCAGCCTCCAAGAAGACAGGAAGCAGTTCTTC